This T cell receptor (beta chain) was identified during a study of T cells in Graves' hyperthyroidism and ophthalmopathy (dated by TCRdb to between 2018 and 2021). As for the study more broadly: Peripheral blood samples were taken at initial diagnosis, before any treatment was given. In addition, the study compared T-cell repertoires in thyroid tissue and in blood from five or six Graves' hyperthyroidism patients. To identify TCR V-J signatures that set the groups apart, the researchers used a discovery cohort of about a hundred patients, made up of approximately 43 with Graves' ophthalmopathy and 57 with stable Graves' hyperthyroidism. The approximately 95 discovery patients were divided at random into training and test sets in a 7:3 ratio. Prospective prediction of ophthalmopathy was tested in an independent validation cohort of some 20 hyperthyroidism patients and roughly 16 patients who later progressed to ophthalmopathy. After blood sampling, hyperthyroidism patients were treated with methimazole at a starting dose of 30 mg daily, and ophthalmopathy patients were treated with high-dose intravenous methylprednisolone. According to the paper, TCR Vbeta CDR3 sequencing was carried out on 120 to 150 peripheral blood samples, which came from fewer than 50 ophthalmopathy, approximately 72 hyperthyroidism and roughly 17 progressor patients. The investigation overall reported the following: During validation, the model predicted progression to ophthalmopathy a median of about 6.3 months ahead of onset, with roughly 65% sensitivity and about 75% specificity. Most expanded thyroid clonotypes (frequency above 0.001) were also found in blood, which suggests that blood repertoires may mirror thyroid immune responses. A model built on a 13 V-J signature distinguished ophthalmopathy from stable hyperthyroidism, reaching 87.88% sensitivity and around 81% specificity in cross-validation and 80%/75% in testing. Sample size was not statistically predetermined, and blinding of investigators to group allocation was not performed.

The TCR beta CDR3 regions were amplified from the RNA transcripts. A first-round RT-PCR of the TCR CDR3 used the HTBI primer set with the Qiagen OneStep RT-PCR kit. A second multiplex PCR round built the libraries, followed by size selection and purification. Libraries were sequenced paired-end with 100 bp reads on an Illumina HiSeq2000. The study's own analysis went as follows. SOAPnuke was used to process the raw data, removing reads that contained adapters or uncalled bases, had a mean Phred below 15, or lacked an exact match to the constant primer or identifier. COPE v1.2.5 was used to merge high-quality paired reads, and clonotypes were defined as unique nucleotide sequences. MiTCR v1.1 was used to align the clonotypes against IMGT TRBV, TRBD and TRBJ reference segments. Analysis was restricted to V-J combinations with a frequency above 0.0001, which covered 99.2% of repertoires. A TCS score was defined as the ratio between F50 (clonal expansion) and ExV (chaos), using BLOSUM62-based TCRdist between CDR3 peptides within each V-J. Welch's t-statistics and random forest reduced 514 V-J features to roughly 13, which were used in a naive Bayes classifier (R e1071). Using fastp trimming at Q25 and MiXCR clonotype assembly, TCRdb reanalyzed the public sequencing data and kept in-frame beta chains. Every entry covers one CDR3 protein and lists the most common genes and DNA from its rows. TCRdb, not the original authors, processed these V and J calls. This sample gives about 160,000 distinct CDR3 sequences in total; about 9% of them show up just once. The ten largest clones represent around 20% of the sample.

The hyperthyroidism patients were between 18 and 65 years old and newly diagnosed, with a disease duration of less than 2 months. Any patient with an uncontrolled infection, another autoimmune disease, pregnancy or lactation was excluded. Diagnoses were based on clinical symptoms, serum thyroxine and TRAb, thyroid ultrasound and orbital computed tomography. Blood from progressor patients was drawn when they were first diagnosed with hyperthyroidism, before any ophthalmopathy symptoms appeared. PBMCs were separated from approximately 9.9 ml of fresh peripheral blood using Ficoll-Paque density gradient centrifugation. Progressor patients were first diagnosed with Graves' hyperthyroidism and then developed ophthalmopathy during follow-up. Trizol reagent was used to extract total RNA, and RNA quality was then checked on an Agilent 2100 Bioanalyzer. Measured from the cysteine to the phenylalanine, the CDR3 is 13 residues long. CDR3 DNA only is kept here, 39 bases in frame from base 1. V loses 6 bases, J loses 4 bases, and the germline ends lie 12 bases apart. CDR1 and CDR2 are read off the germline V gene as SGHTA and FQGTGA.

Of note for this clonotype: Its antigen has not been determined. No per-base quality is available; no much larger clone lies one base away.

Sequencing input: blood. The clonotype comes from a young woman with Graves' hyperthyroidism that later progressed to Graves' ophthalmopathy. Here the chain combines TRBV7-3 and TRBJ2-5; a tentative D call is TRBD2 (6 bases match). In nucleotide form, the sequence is TGTGCCAGCAGTCTTAGGAGGGGAGAGACCCAGTACTTC. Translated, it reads CASSLRRGETQYF.